This T cell receptor beta chain originates from a study of cytomegalovirus exposure and HLA in healthy donors. Germline CDR1 is ENHRY and CDR2 is SYGVKD. This CDR3 is built from 13 residues. Comment on this clone: Its antigen remains unknown. Relative to the germline gene, one junction end is altered; a read error may explain this.

Those who donated were healthy bone marrow donors. Nominally healthy donors were sampled, though unrecorded immune exposures were likely. Study results and caveats: Relative to equally common others, HLA-associated TCR beta chains showed greater clonal expansion in a later analysis.

Primers for the PCR totalled 60 Vbeta and 13 Jbeta. TCRdb's table, derived via immunoSEQ multiplex PCR, lists solely in-frame clones and lacks some. This sample contains approximately 60,000 clones. Sequenced: PBMCs. This sequence was found in a young man in good health and CMV-seropositive. V and J are TRBV10-3 and TRBJ1-2; no definite D call. The CDR3, as DNA: TGTGCCATCAGGGCCGGGAGCAATTATGGCTACTCCTTC. Encoded protein: CAIRAGSNYGYSF.